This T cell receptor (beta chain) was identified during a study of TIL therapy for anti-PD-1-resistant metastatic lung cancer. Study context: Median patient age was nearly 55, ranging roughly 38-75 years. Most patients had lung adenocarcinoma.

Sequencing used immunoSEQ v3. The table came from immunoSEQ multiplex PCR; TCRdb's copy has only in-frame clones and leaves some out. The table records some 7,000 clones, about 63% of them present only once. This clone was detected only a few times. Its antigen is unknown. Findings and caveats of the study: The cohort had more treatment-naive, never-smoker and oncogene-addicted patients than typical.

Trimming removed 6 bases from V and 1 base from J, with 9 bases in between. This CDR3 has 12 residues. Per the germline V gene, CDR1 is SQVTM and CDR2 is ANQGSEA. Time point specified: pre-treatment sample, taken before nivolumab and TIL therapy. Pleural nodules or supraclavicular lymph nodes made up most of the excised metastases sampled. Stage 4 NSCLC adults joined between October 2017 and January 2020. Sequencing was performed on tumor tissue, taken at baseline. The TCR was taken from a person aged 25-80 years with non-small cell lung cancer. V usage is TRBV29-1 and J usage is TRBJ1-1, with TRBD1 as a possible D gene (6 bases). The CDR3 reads CSVDRRNTEAFF. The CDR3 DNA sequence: TGCAGCGTCGACAGGAGGAACACTGAAGCTTTCTTT.